These 14 T cell receptor beta chains were all obtained from the same sample, sequenced in a study of OX40 agonist ivuxolimab in advanced cancers. Data came from immunoSEQ multiplex PCR; TCRdb stores just in-frame clones and leaves some out. The profile shows 20,000 to 25,000 clones, 79% of them singletons. The sequencing used CD4+ or CD8+ T cells sorted from blood, collected in a trial of the OX40 agonist ivuxolimab. The source of these receptors is an adult with an advanced solid tumor such as melanoma, head and neck, liver or kidney cancer.

This clone was recorded a few times. This chain connects TRBV18 to TRBJ1-1; D is unclear. Deletions cut 6 bases from V and 5 bases from J, with 7 bases between. CDR3 size: 11 residues. The germline gives CDR1 KGHSH, CDR2 LQKENI. CDR3 amino acids: CASSLETEAFF. The CDR3 region has the DNA TGTGCCAGCTCCCTCGAGACTGAAGCTTTCTTT.

This clone was seen only a few times. J is TRBJ1-5 and V is TRBV2; D remains unclear. This CDR3 is built from 14 residues. V shed 4 bases and J shed 0 bases, with 7 bases lying between them. The V gene's germline CDR1 is SNHLY and CDR2 FYNNEI. CDR3 region: CASSGATSNQPQHF. DNA for the CDR3: TGTGCCAGCAGTGGTGCGACTAGCAATCAGCCCCAGCATTTT.

The V gene is TRBV7-9, the J gene TRBJ2-5, with no clear D. The CDR3 contains 13 residues. V shed 2 bases and J shed 2 bases, with 6 bases lying between them. Germline loops: CDR1 SEHNR, CDR2 FQNEAQ (reference sequence). For the CDR3, the DNA is TGTGCCAGCAGCTTATCTGAGCAAGAGACCCAGTACTTC. Translating gives CASSLSEQETQYF.

The chain carries TRBV5-4 and TRBJ2-5; 14 bases match TRBD2. V shed 4 bases and J 2 bases; nucleotides not matched to a gene: 7. This CDR3 comprises 17 residues. CDR1 SGHNT and CDR2 YYREEE come from the germline V gene (reference sequence). The CDR3 loop is CASSLGLAGDTQETQYF. The CDR3 nucleotides are TGTGCCAGCAGCCTGGGACTAGCGGGGGATACTCAAGAGACCCAGTACTTC.

This clone was observed a few times. The chain is built from TRBV4-1 and TRBJ2-7; D is perhaps TRBD1 or TRBD2 (5 bases each). This CDR3 region has 13 residues. Per germline, CDR1 MGHRA and CDR2 YSYEKL. V was shortened by 3 bases and J by 1 base, with 7 bases between the two germline ends. This CDR3 reads CASSQGRSYEQYF. As DNA, the CDR3 is TGCGCCAGCAGCCAGGGACGGTCCTACGAGCAGTACTTC.

The chain links TRBV11-2 to TRBJ2-2, with D maybe TRBD2 (6 bases). Germline assignment: CDR1 SGHAT and CDR2 FQNNGV. V was pared by 0 bases and J by 3 bases, with 8 bases between. The CDR3 has 15 residues. The CDR3 here is CASSLEWGDTGELFF. DNA of the CDR3: TGTGCCAGCAGCTTAGAGTGGGGGGACACCGGGGAGCTGTTTTTT.

This chain uses TRBV19 with TRBJ1-4; perhaps TRBD1 as D (6 bases). The V gene's germline CDR1 is LNHDA and CDR2 SQIVND (reference sequence). The CDR3 extends over 14 amino acids. V was trimmed by 7 bases and J by 8 bases, leaving 17 bases between them. The CDR3 spells CASTLSRGAEKLFF. The CDR3 bases are TGTGCCAGTACCCTGTCCAGGGGCGCGGAAAAACTGTTTTTT.

The chain carries TRBV28 and TRBJ2-7; D not certain. The CDR3 loop spans 11 amino acids. Trimming removed 4 bases from V and 2 bases from J, with 3 bases in between. Germline CDR1 MDHEN, CDR2 SYDVKM. The CDR3 loop reads CASSSPYEQYF. The CDR3 bases are TGTGCCAGCAGTTCGCCCTACGAGCAGTACTTC.

V gene TRBV6-1 combines with J gene TRBJ2-7; D is undetermined. CDR3 length: 14 amino acids. V lost 6 bases, J lost 0 bases, and 12 bases lay in between. Germline lookup yields CDR1 MNHNS and CDR2 SASEGT. As DNA, the CDR3 is TGTGCCAGCAGGCCAGTTAGTCCCTCCTACGAGCAGTACTTC. Protein: CASRPVSPSYEQYF.

This clone was recorded only once. The chain is built from TRBV30 and TRBJ1-3; D not certain. Germline V gives CDR1 GTSNPN, CDR2 SVGIG (reference sequence). CDR3 size: 12 residues. V lost 1 base and J 4 bases, leaving 5 bases between the germline ends. The CDR3 nucleotides read TGTGCCTGGAGTGAAACAGGAAACACCATATATTTT. It is translated as CAWSETGNTIYF.

With respect to this clone: One end of the junction does not line up with germline, which may come from a read error. The chain uses TRBV2 and TRBJ2-5; D might be TRBD1 or TRBD2, each matching 5 bases. The CDR3 sequence is 10 residues long. Germline V gene sequence: CDR1 SNHLY, CDR2 FYNNEI. Here the CDR3 reads CASRGSGTNF. Here the CDR3 DNA reads TGTGCCAGCAGGGGCTCCGGGACCAACTTC.

This clone was seen only a few times. This chain links TRBV5-8 with TRBJ2-1, with D possibly TRBD2 on 5 matching bases. The V end was cut by 6 bases, the J end by 6 bases, with 22 bases between. The CDR3 length is 16 residues. In germline, CDR1 is SGHTS, CDR2 YDEGEE. CDR3 loop: CASTNNFMDGLNEQFF. Written as DNA, the CDR3 is TGTGCCAGCACCAACAACTTCATGGACGGACTCAATGAGCAGTTCTTC.

This chain uses TRBV11-2 with TRBJ2-7; perhaps TRBD2 as D (5 bases). The germline V and J ends were trimmed by 3 bases and 13 bases, with 22 bases remaining between them. The CDR3 runs to 14 residues. Germline loops: CDR1 SGHAT, CDR2 FQNNGV. DNA for the CDR3: TGTGCCAGCAGCTTTCTCCCTGGACTTGTAGAGCTATACTTC. Its protein product is CASSFLPGLVELYF.

This chain connects TRBV15 to TRBJ1-5; no definite D call. Trimming shortened V by 1 base and J by 6 bases, and 13 bases separated the two germline ends. Germline CDR1 reads LNHNV; CDR2 reads YYDKDF (reference sequence). The CDR3 sequence is 15 residues long. CDR3 coding DNA: TGTGCCACCAGCAGAGGACGGCAATCAGGTCAGCCCCAGCATTTT. It encodes CATSRGRQSGQPQHF. The whole variable domain, remainder taken from reference TRBV15 and TRBJ1-5, is DAMVIQNPRYQVTQFGKPVTLSCSQTLNHNVMYWYQQKSSQAPKLLFHYYDKDFNNEADTPDNFQSRRPNTSFCFLDIRSPGLGDTAMYLCATSRGRQSGQPQHFGDGTRLSIL.